Listed here are 22 T cell receptor beta chains from one sample, sequenced in a study of naive and memory T cell subsets. Two oligonucleotides, mixed equimolar, formed the beta constant-region primer covering TRBC1 and TRBC2. Ligated cDNA was amplified by four rounds of PCR with nested alpha and beta constant-region primers and SP2. Each CDR3 protein is one row after TCRdb ran MiXCR on the UMI-ligation and nested PCR reads. The sample consists of tens of thousands of distinct CDR3 sequences, around 20% of them appearing once. Sequenced: effector memory CD4+ T cells from blood. The subset is: effector memory, CD45RA- CD27-. The origin of the receptors is a human donor in good health.

This clonotype was counted many times. This sequence joins TRBV2 and TRBJ1-1; 7 bases are a match to TRBD1. Germline lookup yields CDR1 SNHLY and CDR2 FYNNEI. The length of the CDR3 is 13 residues. Trimming at V came to 7 bases and at J to 1 base, leaving 3 bases not matched to a gene. CDR3 bases: TGTGCCAGCAAAGGGACAGCGAACACTGAAGCTTTCTTT. Its protein product is CASKGTANTEAFF.

V and J are TRBV30 and TRBJ2-7, with 7 bases aligning to TRBD1. Per the germline V gene, CDR1 is GTSNPN and CDR2 is SVGIG (reference sequence). V shed 0 bases and J 3 bases; nucleotides not matched to a gene: 2. The CDR3 covers 13 residues. The CDR3 sequence is CAWSVRQGYEQYF. The CDR3 nucleotides read TGTGCCTGGAGTGTTCGACAGGGCTACGAGCAGTACTTC.

The chain links TRBV7-9 to TRBJ1-1, with unresolved D. This CDR3 has 13 residues. The germline V and J ends were trimmed by 4 bases and 7 bases, with 13 bases remaining between them. Germline CDR1 reads SEHNR; CDR2 reads FQNEAQ (reference sequence). CDR3 in amino acids: CASSSSNTLEAFF. The DNA for the CDR3 is TGTGCCAGCAGCTCTAGTAATACACTTGAAGCTTTCTTT.

This clonotype was seen at least ten times. The rearrangement joins TRBV29-1 to TRBJ2-1; D might be TRBD2 (5 bases). V gave up 7 bases and J gave up 12 bases, with 22 bases separating them. CDR1 is SQVTM, CDR2 ANQGSEA, per germline. The CDR3 has 13 amino acids. The CDR3 bases are TGCAGCGCGTTCCTCGGGCGGGCGCTCGGGCAGTTCTTC. Residues: CSAFLGRALGQFF.

In its sample, this clonotype was seen once. V is TRBV5-1 and J is TRBJ2-2; D remains ambiguous. Germline assignment: CDR1 SGHRS and CDR2 YFSETQ. V was cut by 1 base and J by 7 bases, with 8 bases left in between. This CDR3 is built from 13 residues. The CDR3 DNA sequence: TGCGCCAGCAGCTTGTCGATTTACGGGGAGCTGTTTTTT. This sequence encodes CASSLSIYGELFF.

There are a few counts of this clonotype. V usage is TRBV20-1 and J usage is TRBJ2-3, with TRBD1 identical over 7 bases. The CDR3 loop spans 13 amino acids. Germline CDR1 DFQATT, CDR2 SNEGSKA (reference sequence). V lost 6 bases, J lost 1 base, and 4 bases stayed unmatched. The chain's CDR3 is CSANRGGTDTQYF. CDR3 DNA sequence: TGCAGTGCGAACAGGGGCGGCACAGATACGCAGTATTTT.

V is TRBV6-4 and J is TRBJ1-1, with D unclear. The germline V gene has CDR1 MRHNA and CDR2 SNTAGT. This CDR3 region has 13 residues. V dropped 10 bases and J dropped 0 bases, with 12 bases sitting between them. The CDR3 loop is CATSTELNTEAFF. The DNA of the CDR3 is TGTGCCACTTCGACCGAGCTGAACACTGAAGCTTTCTTT.

This clonotype has only a few counts. The chain couples TRBV2 to TRBJ1-1; D perhaps matches TRBD1 (6 bases). There are 13 residues in the CDR3. The germline gives CDR1 SNHLY, CDR2 FYNNEI. V lost 6 bases, J lost 1 base, and 9 bases lay in between. The CDR3 protein is CASSGQSNTEAFF. CDR3 bases: TGTGCCAGCAGCGGACAGTCGAACACTGAAGCTTTCTTT.

This clonotype was seen ten or more times. The rearrangement uses TRBV27 and TRBJ2-5; 7 bases agree with TRBD1. The germline V gene has CDR1 MNHEY and CDR2 SMNVEV (reference sequence). The CDR3 spans 14 residues. Germline trimming cut 5 bases from V and 4 bases from J; bases unmatched to any gene: 7. CDR3 in DNA: TGTGCCAGCAGTACATACAGGGGTGGAGAGACCCAGTACTTC. Translated, it gives CASSTYRGGETQYF.

By sample share, this clonotype is medium-sized. The chain employs TRBV15 and TRBJ2-5; D assignment may be TRBD1 or TRBD2 (5 bases each). The CDR3 consists of 15 residues. Germline V gene sequence: CDR1 LNHNV, CDR2 YYDKDF (reference sequence). Trimming removed 1 base from V and 2 bases from J, with 11 bases in between. In DNA form, the CDR3 reads TGTGCCACCAGCAGAGCCCCGGGACGACAAGAGACCCAGTACTTC. This sequence encodes CATSRAPGRQETQYF.

Judged by abundance, this clonotype is medium-sized (0.01 to 0.1%). The chain joins TRBV7-6 to TRBJ2-1; 8 bases are shared with TRBD2. The germline CDR1 and CDR2 sequences are SGHVS and FNYEAQ. The CDR3 has 21 residues. V trimming: 4 bases; J trimming: 0 bases; junction bases outside the gene matches: 20. The CDR3 DNA sequence: TGTGCCAGCAGCTCATACATGGATGCTAGCGGGTGGGGAAGCTCCTACAATGAGCAGTTCTTC. It codes for CASSSYMDASGWGSSYNEQFF. Full variable domain (rest looked up from reference TRBV7-6 and TRBJ2-1): GAGVSQSPRYKVTKRGQDVALRCDPISGHVSLYWYRQALGQGPEFLTYFNYEAQQDKSGLPNDRFSAERPEGSISTLTIQRTEQRDSAMYRCASSSYMDASGWGSSYNEQFFGPGTRLTVL.

Relative to its sample, this clonotype is medium-sized. This sequence joins TRBV6-5 and TRBJ1-1; D unresolved. V was trimmed by 6 bases and J by 6 bases, leaving 17 bases between them. Germline V gene lookup returns CDR1 MNHEY and CDR2 SVGAGI. CDR3 length equals 14 residues. CDR3 sequence reads: CASRATGEGPEAFF. The CDR3 DNA follows: TGTGCCAGCAGAGCGACCGGGGAGGGCCCTGAAGCTTTCTTT.

This chain uses TRBV7-6 with TRBJ2-5; D is uncertain. Germline-derived CDR1 and CDR2 are SGHVS and FNYEAQ. Trimming removed 5 bases at V and 5 bases at J, with 6 bases between. The CDR3 extends over 11 amino acids. This CDR3 is CASSPSETQYF. For the CDR3, the DNA is TGTGCCAGCAGCCCCTCGGAGACCCAGTACTTC.

A few counts support this clonotype. The chain is built from TRBV28 and TRBJ2-4; D may be TRBD2 (5 bases). V was pared by 5 bases and J by 0 bases, with 17 bases between. CDR1 is MDHEN and CDR2 is SYDVKM in the germline V gene. The CDR3 loop spans 17 amino acids. CDR3 loop: CASSPLGVLIAKNIQYF. DNA for the CDR3: TGTGCCAGCAGTCCCCTCGGGGTGTTAATAGCCAAAAACATTCAGTACTTC.

This clonotype was observed at least ten times. CDR3 sequence: CASSVGGTGGSTDTQYF. The CDR3 DNA follows: TGTGCCAGCAGCGTGGGGGGGACAGGGGGAAGCACAGATACGCAGTATTTT. The gene calls are TRBV9 and TRBJ2-3, with 11 bases lining up with TRBD1. CDR1 is SGDLS and CDR2 is YYNGEE in the germline V gene. After removal of 2 bases from V and 0 bases from J, the junction contained 5 bases not matched to a gene. The CDR3 contains 17 residues.

The chain recombines TRBV7-2 with TRBJ1-1; 9 nucleotides agree with TRBD1. There are 15 residues in the CDR3. After removal of 3 bases from V and 5 bases from J, the junction contained 7 bases not matched to a gene. Germline lookup yields CDR1 SGHTA and CDR2 FQGNSA. CDR3 coding DNA: TGTGCCAGCAGCTTGGATGGGACAGGGAGGACTGAAGCTTTCTTT. Translating gives CASSLDGTGRTEAFF.

The J gene is TRBJ1-1, the V gene TRBV29-1, with TRBD1 matching over 10 bases. This CDR3 comprises 13 residues. Germline V gene data show CDR1 as SQVTM and CDR2 as ANQGSEA. Losses at the gene ends were 6 bases for V and 4 bases for J; bases not matched to a gene: 5. The CDR3 protein is CSVRTGGGTEAFF. CDR3 nucleotide sequence: TGCAGCGTGCGGACAGGGGGGGGCACTGAAGCTTTCTTT.

This clonotype has ten or more counts. This rearrangement joins TRBV27 to TRBJ2-3, with D unresolved. The CDR3 has 14 residues. Germline V lookup: CDR1 MNHEY, CDR2 SMNVEV (reference sequence). Trimming cost V 7 bases and J 0 bases, with 11 bases left between them. The CDR3 DNA follows: TGTGCCAGCACTCGCCAGACTAGCACAGATACGCAGTATTTT. Residues: CASTRQTSTDTQYF.

In its sample, this clonotype was seen a few times. The chain uses TRBV5-1 and TRBJ2-1; D possibly uses TRBD1 or TRBD2 (6 bases each). The length of the CDR3 is 15 residues. In germline, CDR1 is SGHRS, CDR2 YFSETQ. Trimming took 0 bases from V and 2 from J, leaving 9 bases between them. The CDR3 coding sequence is TGCGCCAGCAGCTTGGCCGGGGGCACCTACAATGAGCAGTTCTTC. Protein product: CASSLAGGTYNEQFF. The variable domain in full, with the rest retrieved from reference TRBV5-1 and TRBJ2-1, is KAGVTQTPRYLIKTRGQQVTLSCSPISGHRSVSWYQQTPGQGLQFLFEYFSETQRNKGNFPGRFSGRQFSNSRSEMNVSTLELGDSALYLCASSLAGGTYNEQFFGPGTRLTVL.

This rearrangement joins TRBV20-1 to TRBJ2-5; tentative D call: TRBD2 (6 bases). This CDR3 comprises 13 residues. In germline, CDR1 is DFQATT, CDR2 SNEGSKA (reference sequence). V lost 1 base to trimming and J lost 4 bases, with 10 bases between them. Here the CDR3 DNA reads TGCAGTGCTAGAGTGGGGGGTTTAGAGACCCAGTACTTC. It specifies CSARVGGLETQYF.

In this sample, this clonotype turned up a few times. The chain joins TRBV20-1 to TRBJ2-2, with 7 bases matching TRBD1. The V and J ends lost 0 bases and 6 bases, in that order; junction bases with no gene match: 4. The CDR3 is 14 amino acids. Germline CDR1 and CDR2: DFQATT and SNEGSKA (reference sequence). The CDR3 DNA sequence: TGCAGTGCTAGAGACACAGGGGTGGCCGGGGAGCTGTTTTTT. As protein: CSARDTGVAGELFF.

The chain carries TRBV6-6 and TRBJ2-5, with 10 bases that match TRBD1. The CDR3 spans 14 residues. J lost 5 bases, V lost 6 bases, and 6 bases had no gene match. Looked up from germline, CDR1 is MNHNY and CDR2 is SVGAGI (reference sequence). The CDR3: CASRPGQGGETQYF. In nucleotides, the CDR3 is TGTGCCAGCAGACCCGGACAGGGGGGTGAGACCCAGTACTTC.